These 9 T cell receptor beta chains came from one sample sequenced in a study of T cells in Graves' hyperthyroidism and ophthalmopathy. RNA transcripts served as the template for amplifying TCR beta CDR3 regions. Carried out on the TCR CDR3, a first-round RT-PCR used the HTBI primer set. MiXCR was run by TCRdb on the multiplex PCR reads, yielding one entry per CDR3 protein. The sample consists of under 700,000 distinct CDR3 sequences, around 42% of them appearing once. What was sequenced was peripheral blood or thyroid tissue (not recorded which). These receptors came from a woman between 18 and 29 years old with Graves' hyperthyroidism.

This clonotype was counted at least ten times. V is TRBV2 and J is TRBJ1-4, with D perhaps matching TRBD1 (5 bases). From germline, CDR1 is SNHLY and CDR2 FYNNEI. The CDR3 runs 16 residues. V was clipped by 3 bases and J by 8 bases, with 19 bases between them. The CDR3 coding sequence is TGTGCCAGCAGTGATGCGTGGGCAGGGATAGGCGAAAAACTGTTTTTT. Its protein product is CASSDAWAGIGEKLFF.

About this clonotype: The junction departs from the called germline gene at one end, perhaps through a read error. The rearrangement uses TRBV7-2 and TRBJ2-5, with unresolved D. Germline V gene lookup returns CDR1 SGHTA and CDR2 FQGNSA. This CDR3 region has 14 residues. DNA for the CDR3: TGCGCCAGCAGCCAAGCTAGGGCGATAGAGACCCAGTACTTC. This translates into CASSQARAIETQYF.

This clonotype occurred many times. The CDR3 DNA reads TGTGCCAGCAGCCCCGAGGGACAGCTTAATGAAAAACTGTTTTTT. Residues: CASSPEGQLNEKLFF. The genes are TRBV12-3 or TRBV12-4 and TRBJ1-4, with 7 nucleotides matching TRBD1. With 6 bases clipped from V and 4 bases from J, the junction kept 8 bases outside the gene matches. The CDR3 consists of 15 residues.

Points on this clonotype: This may come from a read error, since a much larger clone is one base off. The chain couples TRBV12-3 or TRBV12-4 to TRBJ2-5; D is unclear. Between the trimmed V and J ends, which lost 5 bases and 3 bases, there was a span of 10 bases. The CDR3 runs 13 residues. In DNA, the CDR3 is TGTGCCAGCAGTGGGATAGTGAAAGAGACCCAGTACTTC. Protein: CASSGIVKETQYF.

The CDR3 loop is CASGSMTGFNEKLFF. In nucleotides, the CDR3 is TGTGCCAGCGGAAGCATGACAGGGTTTAATGAAAAACTGTTTTTT. The V and J genes are TRBV9 and TRBJ1-4; 7 bases match TRBD1. Trimming took 7 bases from V and 4 from J; bases not matched to a gene: 10. CDR1 is SGDLS and CDR2 is YYNGEE in the germline V gene. The CDR3 is made up of 15 amino acids. Drawing the rest from reference TRBV9 and TRBJ1-4, the complete variable domain is DSGVTQTPKHLITATGQRVTLRCSPRSGDLSVYWYQQSLDQGLQFLIQYYNGEERAKGNILERFSAQQFPDLHSELNLSSLELGDSALYFCASGSMTGFNEKLFFGSGTQLSVL.

This chain connects TRBV14 to TRBJ1-1, with D hard to call. This CDR3 is built from 10 residues. Germline V lookup: CDR1 SGHDN, CDR2 FVKESK. CDR3 residues: CARDSSEAFF. CDR3 DNA sequence: TGTGCTAGAGATAGCAGTGAAGCTTTCTTT.

This clonotype was observed a handful of times. This chain uses TRBV9 with TRBJ1-2, with TRBD1 matching over 10 bases. The V segment lost 4 bases and the J segment 8 bases; nucleotides outside the gene matches: 11. The CDR3 extends over 15 amino acids. Germline V lookup: CDR1 SGDLS, CDR2 YYNGEE. Here the CDR3 DNA reads TGTGCCAGCAGCCGGACAGGGGGAGTAGGTCAAGGCTACACCTTC. It specifies CASSRTGGVGQGYTF.

This clonotype is labeled medium-sized. The genes are TRBV24-1 and TRBJ2-5; possible D gene TRBD2, 5 bases. Between the trimmed V and J ends, which lost 9 bases and 4 bases, there was a span of 14 bases. CDR3 size: 13 residues. Per the germline V gene, CDR1 is KGHDR and CDR2 is SFDVKD. CDR3 in DNA: TGTGCCACCTCCGAGGGCCGGGGAGAGACCCAGTACTTC. Protein product: CATSEGRGETQYF.

This chain joins TRBV13 and TRBJ2-7, with D tentatively TRBD1 or TRBD2 (5 bases each). The CDR3 sequence is 13 residues long. Germline values: CDR1 PRHDT, CDR2 FYEKMQ (reference sequence). V was cut by 8 bases and J by 7 bases, with 18 bases left in between. The CDR3 DNA sequence: TGTGCCAGCGGGGGTGGGCCCTACAATGAGCAGTACTTC. Amino acids: CASGGGPYNEQYF.